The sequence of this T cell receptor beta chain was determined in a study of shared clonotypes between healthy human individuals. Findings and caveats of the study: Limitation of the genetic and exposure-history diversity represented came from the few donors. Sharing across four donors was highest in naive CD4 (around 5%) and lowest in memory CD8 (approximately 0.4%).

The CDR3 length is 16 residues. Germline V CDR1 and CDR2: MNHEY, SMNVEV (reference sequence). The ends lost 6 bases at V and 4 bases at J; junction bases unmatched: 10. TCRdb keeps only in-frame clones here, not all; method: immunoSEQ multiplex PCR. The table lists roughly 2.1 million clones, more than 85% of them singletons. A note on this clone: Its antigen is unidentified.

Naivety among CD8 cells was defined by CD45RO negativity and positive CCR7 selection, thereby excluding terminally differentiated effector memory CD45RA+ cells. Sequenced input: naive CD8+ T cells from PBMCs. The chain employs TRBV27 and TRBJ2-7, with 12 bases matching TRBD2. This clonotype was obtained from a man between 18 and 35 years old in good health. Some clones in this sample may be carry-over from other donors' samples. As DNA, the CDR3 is TGTGCCAGCAGCCCTTCTAGCGGGAGGGCATTATACGAGCAGTACTTC. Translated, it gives CASSPSSGRALYEQYF.